What follows is one T cell receptor beta chain and its context. TCRdb re-derived calls from the 5' RACE reads in MiXCR, one entry per CDR3 protein. The table lists roughly 62,000 distinct CDR3 sequences, around 10% of them singletons. This entry comes from a study of T-cell memory formation after mild COVID-19. V was shortened by 7 bases and J by 0 bases, with 18 bases between the two germline ends. CDR3 length: 16 amino acids. Germline values: CDR1 SGHRS, CDR2 YFSETQ. Input material: PBMCs or a T cell subset sorted from them (not recorded which). The source is a man between 18 and 29 years old who had mild COVID-19 (a few samples of this study predate the infection). Cell type and time point are not known. This chain joins TRBV5-1 and TRBJ2-3; either TRBD1 or TRBD2 may fit D (5 bases each). In DNA form, the CDR3 reads TGCGCCAGCCGCAAGAGGTGGGACCCTAGCACAGATACGCAGTATTTT. This encodes CASRKRWDPSTDTQYF.